This T cell receptor (beta chain) was observed in a study of blood T cells in healthy people across ages. Points from the study as a whole: Unsorted PBMC material precluded a definitive naive versus antigen-experienced comparison.

This clonotype was seen a handful of times. The antigen is unknown. This CDR3 has 13 amino acids. Trimming left V 5 bases short and J 7 bases short, with 12 bases between. Germline CDR1 LGHNT, CDR2 FRNRAP. For the second PCR, which ran for roughly 6 to 12 cycles, a sample-barcoded 5' primer and a J-beta primer mix were used. TCRdb independently ran MiXCR on the 5' RACE reads; one entry per CDR3 protein. Among 1.5 million to 2 million distinct CDR3 sequences listed, roughly 50% were seen once. The chain recombines TRBV12-5 with TRBJ2-1, with D perhaps matching TRBD1 (5 bases). Sequences were obtained from blood. This clonotype originated in a woman between 35 and 50 years old in good health. DNA of the CDR3: TGTGCTAGTGGTCAGGGTTCGAGGAATGAGCAGTTCTTC. Translating it yields CASGQGSRNEQFF.